This TCR beta chain appears in the sequencing data of a study of blood T cell repertoires in COVID-19. Turning to the study itself: From the United States, Italy and Spain came samples of acute and convalescent COVID-19. In each case, the material was cDNA or gDNA derived from T cells, B-cell-depleted T cells, or PBMCs.

Germline lookup yields CDR1 LGHNA and CDR2 YSLEER. Trimming removed 3 bases from V and 6 bases from J, with 6 bases in between. The CDR3 is made up of 12 amino acids. Original analysis: Amplified reference gene primers provided the basis for estimating nucleated cell counts. The table came from immunoSEQ multiplex PCR; TCRdb's copy has only in-frame clones and leaves some out. The DNA gave D and trimming, while V, J and clone size come from that table. This sample has around 99,000 clones; more than 70% occur once, and the top ten carry roughly 4%. The table lists this clone with a few counts. This receptor was taken from a man between 70 and 80 years old with acute or convalescent COVID-19. This chain links TRBV4-3 with TRBJ2-1; D call uncertain. The sequenced material came from peripheral blood. The CDR3 coding sequence is TGCGCCAGCAGCCAGGCTAGCAATGAGCAGTTCTTC. It yields the protein CASSQASNEQFF.